These 10 T cell receptor beta chains were sequenced from one sample in a study of CXCR3-negative and CXCR3-positive naive CD8 T cells. 5' RACE with UMI labels generated the TRB cDNA libraries. TCRdb re-called the 5' RACE reads; one entry per CDR3 protein, DNA not given. The table lists some 40,000 distinct CDR3 sequences. The sequencing sample was made of memory CD8+ T cells from blood. Receptor source: a human donor in good health. Some clones in this sample may be carry-over from other donors' samples.

The V call is TRBV9, the J call TRBJ1-1. CDR3 length equals 15 residues. The germline V gene encodes CDR1 SGDLS and CDR2 YYNGEE. CDR3 sequence: CASSADSIMNTEAFF.

The rearrangement joins TRBV10-3 to TRBJ2-3. CDR3 length: 14 amino acids. Germline values: CDR1 ENHRY, CDR2 SYGVKD. CDR3 residues: CATRSLEAADTQYF.

The chain carries TRBV12-3 or TRBV12-4 and TRBJ2-7. This CDR3 comprises 13 residues. The CDR3 reads CASSLSRSYEQYF.

CDR3 sequence: CASSPRQGGTNEKLFF. The gene calls are TRBV9 and TRBJ1-4; TCRdb's D call of TRBD1 is untestable without DNA. Germline V CDR1 and CDR2: SGDLS, YYNGEE. The CDR3 sequence is 16 residues long.

V is TRBV6-2 or TRBV6-3 and J is TRBJ2-7; TCRdb names TRBD1, which stays unverified in the absence of DNA. CDR1 and CDR2 from the germline V gene are MNHEY and SVGEGT. CDR3 length equals 17 residues. The CDR3 reads CASSYPSDRAIRYEQYF.

Judged by frequency, this clonotype is medium-sized. CDR3 loop: CSAVGEDGNYGYTF. This chain links TRBV20-1 with TRBJ1-2. Germline V gene data show CDR1 as DFQATT and CDR2 as SNEGSKA (reference sequence). The CDR3 consists of 14 residues.

The chain uses TRBV12-3 or TRBV12-4 and TRBJ2-5; the TRBD1 assignment by TCRdb is unverifiable without DNA. The CDR3 sequence is 13 residues long. This CDR3 is CASSPGPLETQYF.

The rearrangement links TRBV29-1 to TRBJ2-5; the TCRdb call, TRBD1, lacks DNA for checking. The CDR3 is 18 amino acids. From germline, CDR1 is SQVTM and CDR2 ANQGSEA. The chain's CDR3 is CSVAQRLRDREFQETQYF.

V usage is TRBV7-9 and J usage is TRBJ2-7. This CDR3 is 14 amino acids long. Germline lookup yields CDR1 SEHNR and CDR2 FQNEAQ (reference sequence). The CDR3 sequence: CASSLEGSSYEQYF.

This chain uses TRBV14 with TRBJ1-2; TCRdb's D gene call, TRBD1, goes unchecked for lack of DNA. The CDR3 consists of 16 residues. Per germline, CDR1 SGHDN and CDR2 FVKESK. The CDR3 region is CASSQDDWTGTDGYTF.